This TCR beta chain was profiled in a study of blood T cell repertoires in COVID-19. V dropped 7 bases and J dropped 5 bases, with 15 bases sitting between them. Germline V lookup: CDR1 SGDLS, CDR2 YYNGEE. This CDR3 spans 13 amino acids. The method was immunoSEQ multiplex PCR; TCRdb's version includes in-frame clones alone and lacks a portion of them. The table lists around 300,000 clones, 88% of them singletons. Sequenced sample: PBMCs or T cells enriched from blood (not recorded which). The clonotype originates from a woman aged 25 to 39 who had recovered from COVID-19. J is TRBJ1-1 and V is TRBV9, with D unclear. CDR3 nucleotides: TGTGCCAGCGGCCCGAACGATGAAACTGAAGCTTTCTTT. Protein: CASGPNDETEAFF.